This passage covers 4 T cell receptor beta chains from one sample sequenced in a study of early T cells in non-severe SARS-CoV-2 infection. TCRdb processed the 5' RACE reads anew with MiXCR; each CDR3 protein has one entry. Of about 46,000 distinct CDR3 sequences listed, roughly a tenth are singletons. The sequences come from whole blood, collected at baseline. Receptor source: an adult who was a healthcare worker with PCR-confirmed SARS-CoV-2 infection or an uninfected control (not recorded which).

This rearrangement joins TRBV15 to TRBJ2-7, with 8 bases lining up with TRBD1. Germline lookup yields CDR1 LNHNV and CDR2 YYDKDF (reference sequence). CDR3 length: 15 amino acids. J was trimmed by 4 bases and V by 3 bases; bases with no gene match: 8. CDR3 protein: CATSSRGQGKYEQYF. The CDR3 coding sequence is TGTGCCACCAGCAGTAGAGGACAGGGAAAGTACGAGCAGTACTTC.

The table lists this clonotype with many counts. The chain recombines TRBV2 with TRBJ2-3, with D uncertain. CDR1 SNHLY and CDR2 FYNNEI come from the germline V gene. V was trimmed by 2 bases and J by 4 bases, leaving 4 bases between them. The CDR3 has 12 residues. CDR3 nucleotide sequence: TGTGCCAGCAGTGAAAGGGCAGATACGCAGTATTTT. It is translated as CASSERADTQYF.

The table lists this clonotype with a few counts. CDR3 amino acids: CASSSLAGGPVEQFF. For the CDR3, the DNA is TGTGCCAGCAGTTCCTTAGCGGGGGGGCCTGTTGAGCAGTTCTTC. The chain links TRBV12-3 or TRBV12-4 to TRBJ2-1; 11 bases fit TRBD2. The CDR3 has 15 residues. J gave up 9 bases and V 4 bases, and 8 bases lay outside the gene matches.

This chain uses TRBV10-2 with TRBJ2-3, with D maybe TRBD2 (5 bases). Germline lookup yields CDR1 WSHSY and CDR2 SAAADI. V was pared by 3 bases and J by 4 bases, with 17 bases between. The CDR3 has 16 amino acids. The CDR3 sequence: CASSDPKTGFADTQYF. The CDR3 bases are TGCGCCAGCAGTGACCCGAAGACGGGATTCGCAGATACGCAGTATTTT.